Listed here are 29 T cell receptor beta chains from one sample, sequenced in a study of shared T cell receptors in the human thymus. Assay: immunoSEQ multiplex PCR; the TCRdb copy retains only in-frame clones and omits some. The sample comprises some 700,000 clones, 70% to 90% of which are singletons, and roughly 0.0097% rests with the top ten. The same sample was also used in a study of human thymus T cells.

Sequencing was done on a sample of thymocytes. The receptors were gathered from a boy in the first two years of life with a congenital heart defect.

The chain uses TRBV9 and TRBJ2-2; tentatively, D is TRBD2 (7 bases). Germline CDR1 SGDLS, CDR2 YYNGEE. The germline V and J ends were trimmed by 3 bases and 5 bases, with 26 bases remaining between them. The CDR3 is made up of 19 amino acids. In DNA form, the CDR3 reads TGTGCCAGCAGCGAAGGGGAGGGCGGGAGACAGGAAGGGACCGGGGAGCTGTTTTTT. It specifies CASSEGEGGRQEGTGELFF.

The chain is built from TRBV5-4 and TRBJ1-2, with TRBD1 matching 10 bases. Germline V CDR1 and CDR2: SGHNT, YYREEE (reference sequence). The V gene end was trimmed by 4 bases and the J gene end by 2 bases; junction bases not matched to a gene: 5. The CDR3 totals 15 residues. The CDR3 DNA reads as TGTGCCAGCAGCCCCAAGGGACAGGGGAACTATGGCTACACCTTC. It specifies CASSPKGQGNYGYTF.

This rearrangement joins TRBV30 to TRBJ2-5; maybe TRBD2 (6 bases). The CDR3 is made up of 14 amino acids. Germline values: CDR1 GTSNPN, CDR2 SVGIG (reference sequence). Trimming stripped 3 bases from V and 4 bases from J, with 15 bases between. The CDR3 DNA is TGTGCCTGGAGCCTAGGAGGGGTGCGAGAGACCCAGTACTTC. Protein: CAWSLGGVRETQYF.

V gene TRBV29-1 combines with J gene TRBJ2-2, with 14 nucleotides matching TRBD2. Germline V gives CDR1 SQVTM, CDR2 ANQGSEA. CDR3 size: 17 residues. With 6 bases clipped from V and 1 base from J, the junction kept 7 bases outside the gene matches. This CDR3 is CSVRGTSGSENTGELFF. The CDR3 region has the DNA TGCAGCGTCCGAGGGACTAGCGGGAGTGAGAACACCGGGGAGCTGTTTTTT.

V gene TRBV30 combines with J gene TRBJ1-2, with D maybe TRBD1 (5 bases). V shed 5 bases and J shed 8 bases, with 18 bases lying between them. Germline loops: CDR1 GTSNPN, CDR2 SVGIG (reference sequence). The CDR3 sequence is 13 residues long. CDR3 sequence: CAWWRGSPGGYTF. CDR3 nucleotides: TGTGCCTGGTGGAGGGGTTCCCCCGGCGGCTACACCTTC. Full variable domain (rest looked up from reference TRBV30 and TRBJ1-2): SQTIHQWPATLVQPVGSPLSLECTVEGTSNPNLYWYRQAAGRGLQLLFYSVGIGQISSEVPQNLSASRPQDRQFILSSKKLLLSDSGFYLCAWWRGSPGGYTFGSGTRLTVV.

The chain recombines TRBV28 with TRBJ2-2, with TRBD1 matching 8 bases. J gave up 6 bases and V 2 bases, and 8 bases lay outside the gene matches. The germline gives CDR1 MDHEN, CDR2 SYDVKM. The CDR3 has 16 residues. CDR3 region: CASSLKRQGKPGELFF. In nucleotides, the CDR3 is TGTGCCAGCAGTTTAAAGAGACAGGGGAAACCCGGGGAGCTGTTTTTT.

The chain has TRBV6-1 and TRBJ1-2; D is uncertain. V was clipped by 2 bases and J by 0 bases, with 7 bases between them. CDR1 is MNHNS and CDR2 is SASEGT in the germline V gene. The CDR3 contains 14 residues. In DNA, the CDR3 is TGTGCCAGCAGTGAACAGACTTCTAACTATGGCTACACCTTC. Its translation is CASSEQTSNYGYTF.

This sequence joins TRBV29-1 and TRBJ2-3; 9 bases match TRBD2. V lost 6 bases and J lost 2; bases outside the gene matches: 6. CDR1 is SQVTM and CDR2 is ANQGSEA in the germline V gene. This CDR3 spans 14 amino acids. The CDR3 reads CSVALAGLTDTQYF. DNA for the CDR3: TGCAGCGTCGCACTAGCGGGCCTCACAGATACGCAGTATTTT.

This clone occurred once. The CDR3 DNA sequence: TGTGCCAGCAGCGAAGGAGGGGACGAAGAGCAGTACTTC. Protein: CASSEGGDEEQYF. The chain uses TRBV7-9 and TRBJ2-7; D might be TRBD2 (6 bases). V lost 5 bases and J lost 7, with 15 bases in between. The CDR3 has 13 residues. Germline CDR1 SEHNR, CDR2 FQNEAQ (reference sequence). The whole variable domain, remainder taken from reference TRBV7-9 and TRBJ2-7, is DTGVSQNPRHKITKRGQNVTFRCDPISEHNRLYWYRQTLGQGPEFLTYFQNEAQLEKSRLLSDRFSAERPKGSFSTLEIQRTEQGDSAMYLCASSEGGDEEQYFGPGTRLTVT.

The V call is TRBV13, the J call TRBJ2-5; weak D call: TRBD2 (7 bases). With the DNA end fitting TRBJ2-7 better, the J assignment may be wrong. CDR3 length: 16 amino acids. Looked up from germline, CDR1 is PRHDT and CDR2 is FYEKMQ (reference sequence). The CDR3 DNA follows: TGTGCCAGCAGCTTAAGGGGGGGGACAAGCCCCTACGAGCAGTACTTC. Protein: CASSLRGGTSPYEQYF.

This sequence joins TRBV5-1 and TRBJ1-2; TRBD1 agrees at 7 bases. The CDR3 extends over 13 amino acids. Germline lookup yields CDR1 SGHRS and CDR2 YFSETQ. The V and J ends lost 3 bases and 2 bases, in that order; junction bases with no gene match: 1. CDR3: CASSSGQNYGYTF. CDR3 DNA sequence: TGCGCCAGCAGCTCGGGACAGAACTATGGCTACACCTTC.

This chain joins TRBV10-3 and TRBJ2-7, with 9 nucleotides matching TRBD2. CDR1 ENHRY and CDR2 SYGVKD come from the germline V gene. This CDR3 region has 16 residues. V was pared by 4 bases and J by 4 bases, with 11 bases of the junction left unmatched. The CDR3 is CAISAEGLALNYEQYF. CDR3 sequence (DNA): TGTGCCATCAGTGCCGAGGGACTAGCCCTGAATTACGAGCAGTACTTC.

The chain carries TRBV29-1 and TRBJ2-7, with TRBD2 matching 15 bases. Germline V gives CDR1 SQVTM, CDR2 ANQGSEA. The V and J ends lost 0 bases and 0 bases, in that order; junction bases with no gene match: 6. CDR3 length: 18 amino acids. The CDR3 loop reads CSVEDRTSGRGSSYEQYF. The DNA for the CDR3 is TGCAGCGTTGAAGATAGGACTAGCGGGAGGGGTAGCTCCTACGAGCAGTACTTC.

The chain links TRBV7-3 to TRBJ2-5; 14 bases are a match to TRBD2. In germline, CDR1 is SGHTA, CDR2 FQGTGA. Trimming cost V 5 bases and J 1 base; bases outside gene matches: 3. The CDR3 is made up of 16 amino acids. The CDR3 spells CASSLGLAGVQETQYF. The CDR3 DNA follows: TGTGCCAGCAGCCTGGGACTAGCGGGAGTCCAAGAGACCCAGTACTTC.

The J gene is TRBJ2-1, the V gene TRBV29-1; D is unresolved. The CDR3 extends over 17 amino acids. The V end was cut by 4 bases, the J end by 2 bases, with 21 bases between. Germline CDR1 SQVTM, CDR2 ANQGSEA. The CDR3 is CSVAPGSGWPTYNEQFF. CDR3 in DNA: TGCAGCGTTGCCCCAGGCAGTGGATGGCCTACCTACAATGAGCAGTTCTTC.

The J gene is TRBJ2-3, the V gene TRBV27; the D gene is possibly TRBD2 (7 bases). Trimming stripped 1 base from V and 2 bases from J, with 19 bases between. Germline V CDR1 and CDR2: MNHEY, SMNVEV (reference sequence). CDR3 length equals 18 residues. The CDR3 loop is CASSLFPPRGDITDTQYF. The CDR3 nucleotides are TGTGCCAGCAGTTTATTTCCACCCCGGGGGGACATCACAGATACGCAGTATTTT.

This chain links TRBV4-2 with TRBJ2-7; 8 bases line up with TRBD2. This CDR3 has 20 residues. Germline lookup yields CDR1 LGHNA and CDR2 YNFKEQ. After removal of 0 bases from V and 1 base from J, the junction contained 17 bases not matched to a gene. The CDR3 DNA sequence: TGTGCCAGCAGCCAAGATCCCCTCCCCCGTGGGCGGGAGGCTTCCTACGAGCAGTACTTC. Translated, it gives CASSQDPLPRGREASYEQYF.

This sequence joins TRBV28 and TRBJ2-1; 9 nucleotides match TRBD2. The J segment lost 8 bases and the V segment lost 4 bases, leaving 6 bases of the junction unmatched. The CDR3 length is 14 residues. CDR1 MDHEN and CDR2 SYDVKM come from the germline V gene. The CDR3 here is CASSSETSGDEQFF. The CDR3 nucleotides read TGTGCCAGCAGTTCCGAGACTAGCGGCGATGAGCAGTTCTTC.

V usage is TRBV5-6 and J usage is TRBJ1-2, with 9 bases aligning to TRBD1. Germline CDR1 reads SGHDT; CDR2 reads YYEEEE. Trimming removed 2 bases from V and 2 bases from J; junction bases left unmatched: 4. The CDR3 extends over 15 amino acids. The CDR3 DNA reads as TGTGCCAGCAGCTTTATAGGGACAGGGAACTATGGCTACACCTTC. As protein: CASSFIGTGNYGYTF.

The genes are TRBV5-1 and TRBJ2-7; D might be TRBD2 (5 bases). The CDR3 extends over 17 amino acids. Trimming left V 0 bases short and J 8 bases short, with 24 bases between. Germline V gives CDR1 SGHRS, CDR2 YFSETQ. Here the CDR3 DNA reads TGCGCCAGCAGCTTGGTTGCCCTAGGCCCCCCTAGCCCTCAGCAGTACTTC. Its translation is CASSLVALGPPSPQQYF.

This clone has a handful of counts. This chain's CDR3 is CASSREYEQYF. CDR3 nucleotides: TGTGCCAGCAGTCGGGAATACGAGCAGTACTTC. The V call is TRBV5-6, the J call TRBJ2-7; possible D gene TRBD2, 5 bases. Germline V gives CDR1 SGHDT, CDR2 YYEEEE. The CDR3 sequence is 11 residues long. V lost 5 bases, J lost 4 bases, and 7 bases lay in between. Filled out from reference TRBV5-6 and TRBJ2-7, the complete variable domain reads DAGVTQSPTHLIKTRGQQVTLRCSPKSGHDTVSWYQQALGQGPQFIFQYYEEEERQRGNFPDRFSGHQFPNYSSELNVNALLLGDSALYLCASSREYEQYFGPGTRLTVT.

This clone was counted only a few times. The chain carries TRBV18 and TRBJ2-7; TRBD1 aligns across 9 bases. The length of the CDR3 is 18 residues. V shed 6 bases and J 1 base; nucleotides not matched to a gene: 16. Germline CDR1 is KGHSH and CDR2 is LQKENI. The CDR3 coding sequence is TGTGCCAGCTCTTATCGCCATGGACAGGGGCGGAGGTCCTACGAGCAGTACTTC. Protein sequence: CASSYRHGQGRRSYEQYF.

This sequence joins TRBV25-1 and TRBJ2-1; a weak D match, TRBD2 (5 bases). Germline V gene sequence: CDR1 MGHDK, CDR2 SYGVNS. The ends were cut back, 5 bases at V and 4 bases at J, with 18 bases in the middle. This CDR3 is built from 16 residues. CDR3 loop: CASSLRPDGVYNEQFF. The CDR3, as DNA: TGTGCCAGCAGTTTACGGCCCGACGGGGTATACAATGAGCAGTTCTTC.

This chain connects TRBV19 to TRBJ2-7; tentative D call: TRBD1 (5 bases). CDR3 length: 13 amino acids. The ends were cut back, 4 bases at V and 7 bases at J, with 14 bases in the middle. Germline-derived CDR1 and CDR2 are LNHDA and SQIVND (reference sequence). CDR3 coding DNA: TGTGCCAGTAGTAAAGATGGACACGGGGAGCAGTACTTC. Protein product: CASSKDGHGEQYF.

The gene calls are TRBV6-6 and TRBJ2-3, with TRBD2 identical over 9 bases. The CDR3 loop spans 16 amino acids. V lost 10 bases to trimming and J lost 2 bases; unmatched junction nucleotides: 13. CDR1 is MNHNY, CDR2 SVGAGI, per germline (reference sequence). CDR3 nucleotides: TGTGCCACCAGCCATTCTAGCGGGAAGAACACAGATACGCAGTATTTT. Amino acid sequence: CATSHSSGKNTDTQYF.

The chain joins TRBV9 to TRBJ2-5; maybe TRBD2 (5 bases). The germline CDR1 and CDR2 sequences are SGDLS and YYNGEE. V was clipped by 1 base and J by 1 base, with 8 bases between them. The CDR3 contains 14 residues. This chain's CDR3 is CASSVKRPQETQYF. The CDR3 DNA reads TGTGCCAGCAGCGTAAAGCGGCCCCAAGAGACCCAGTACTTC. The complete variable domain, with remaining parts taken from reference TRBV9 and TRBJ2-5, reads DSGVTQTPKHLITATGQRVTLRCSPRSGDLSVYWYQQSLDQGLQFLIQYYNGEERAKGNILERFSAQQFPDLHSELNLSSLELGDSALYFCASSVKRPQETQYFGPGTRLLVL.

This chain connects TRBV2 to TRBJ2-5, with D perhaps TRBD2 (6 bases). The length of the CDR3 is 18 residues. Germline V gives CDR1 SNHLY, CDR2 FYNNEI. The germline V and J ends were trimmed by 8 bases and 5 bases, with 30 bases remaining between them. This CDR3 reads CASYCRKPWAGSDETQYF. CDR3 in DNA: TGTGCCAGCTACTGTAGAAAACCCTGGGCGGGATCAGACGAGACCCAGTACTTC.

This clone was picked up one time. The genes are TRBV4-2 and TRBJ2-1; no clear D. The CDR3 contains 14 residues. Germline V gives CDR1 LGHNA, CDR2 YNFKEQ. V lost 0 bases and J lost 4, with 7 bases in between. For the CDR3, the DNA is TGTGCCAGCAGCCAAGATGACTCTTACAATGAGCAGTTCTTC. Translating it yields CASSQDDSYNEQFF.

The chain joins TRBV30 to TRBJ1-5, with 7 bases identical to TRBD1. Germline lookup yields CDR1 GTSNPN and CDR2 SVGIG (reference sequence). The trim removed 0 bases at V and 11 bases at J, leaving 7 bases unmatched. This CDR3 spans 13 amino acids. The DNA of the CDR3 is TGTGCCTGGAGTGTAGGGGGCTGGGGGGCCCAGCATTTT. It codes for CAWSVGGWGAQHF.